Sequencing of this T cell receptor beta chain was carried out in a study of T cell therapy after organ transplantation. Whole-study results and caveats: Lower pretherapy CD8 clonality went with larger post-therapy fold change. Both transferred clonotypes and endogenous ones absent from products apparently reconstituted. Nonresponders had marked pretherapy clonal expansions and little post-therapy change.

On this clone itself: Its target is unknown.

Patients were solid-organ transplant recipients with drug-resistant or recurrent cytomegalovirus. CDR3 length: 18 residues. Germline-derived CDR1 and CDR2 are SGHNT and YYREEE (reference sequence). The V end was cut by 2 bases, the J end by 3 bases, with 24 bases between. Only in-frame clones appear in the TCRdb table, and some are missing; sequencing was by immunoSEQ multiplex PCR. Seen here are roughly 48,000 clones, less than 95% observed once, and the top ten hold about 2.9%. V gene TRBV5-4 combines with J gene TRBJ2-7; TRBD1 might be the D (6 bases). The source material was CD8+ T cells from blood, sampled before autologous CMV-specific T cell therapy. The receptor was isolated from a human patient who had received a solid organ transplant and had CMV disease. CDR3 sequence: CASSFYGTTDLGFYEQYF. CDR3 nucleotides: TGTGCCAGCAGCTTCTACGGGACAACGGACCTCGGGTTCTACGAGCAGTACTTC.